Below are 29 T cell receptor beta chains sequenced from a single sample in a study of T cells after yellow fever vaccination. TCRdb passed the 5' RACE reads through MiXCR, listing each CDR3 protein once. The sample consists of 300,000 to 400,000 distinct CDR3 sequences, approximately 12% of them appearing once. Source: CD4+ T cells sorted from PBMCs, taken 15 days after the yellow fever booster vaccination. Receptor source: a man aged 18 to 30 who received the YFV17D yellow fever vaccine.

The chain is built from TRBV5-1 and TRBJ1-3; unclear D gene. The CDR3 is made up of 14 amino acids. Germline CDR1 reads SGHRS; CDR2 reads YFSETQ. Trimming removed 0 bases from V and 0 bases from J, with 4 bases in between. Here the CDR3 reads CASSLGDSGNTIYF. The CDR3 DNA follows: TGCGCCAGCAGCTTGGGGGACTCTGGAAACACCATATATTTT. The variable domain in full, with the rest retrieved from reference TRBV5-1 and TRBJ1-3, is KAGVTQTPRYLIKTRGQQVTLSCSPISGHRSVSWYQQTPGQGLQFLFEYFSETQRNKGNFPGRFSGRQFSNSRSEMNVSTLELGDSALYLCASSLGDSGNTIYFGEGSWLTVV.

V is TRBV2 and J is TRBJ2-5, with 8 bases fitting TRBD1. The germline CDR1 and CDR2 sequences are SNHLY and FYNNEI. The CDR3 consists of 13 residues. The V and J ends lost 4 bases and 7 bases, in that order; junction bases with no gene match: 5. The CDR3 is CASSGQGLGTQYF. The CDR3 coding sequence is TGTGCCAGCAGTGGACAGGGGCTCGGGACCCAGTACTTC.

This rearrangement joins TRBV5-1 to TRBJ2-5; tentatively, D is TRBD2 (6 bases). Germline V gives CDR1 SGHRS, CDR2 YFSETQ. This CDR3 comprises 15 residues. Deletions cut 4 bases from V and 1 base from J, with 14 bases between. CDR3 sequence reads: CASSRTSTSQETQYF. The CDR3 DNA is TGCGCCAGCAGCCGGACCTCGACTAGCCAAGAGACCCAGTACTTC.

In this sample, this clonotype turned up many times. The CDR3 DNA sequence: TGTGCCAGCAGCAGGGGACAGGCCCCCTCTGGAAACACCATATATTTT. Amino acids: CASSRGQAPSGNTIYF. V and J are TRBV7-2 and TRBJ1-3, with 8 bases identical to TRBD1. Trimming took 5 bases from V and 0 from J; bases not matched to a gene: 6. The CDR3 covers 16 residues. CDR1 is SGHTA, CDR2 FQGNSA, per germline.

J is TRBJ1-1 and V is TRBV6-1; D unresolved. Trimming took 7 bases from V and 0 from J, leaving 12 bases between them. CDR1 is MNHNS and CDR2 is SASEGT in the germline V gene. This CDR3 has 14 amino acids. The CDR3 region has the DNA TGTGCCAGCAACGCGAGAGACATGAACACTGAAGCTTTCTTT. Its protein product is CASNARDMNTEAFF.

A few counts support this clonotype. The rearrangement joins TRBV20-1 to TRBJ1-3; D might be TRBD1 (5 bases). V dropped 6 bases and J dropped 1 base, with 10 bases sitting between them. The CDR3 is made up of 13 amino acids. Germline V gives CDR1 DFQATT, CDR2 SNEGSKA (reference sequence). DNA for the CDR3: TGCAGTGCGACCCCAGGGTCTGGAAACACCATATATTTT. Encoded protein: CSATPGSGNTIYF.

This clonotype occurred a few times. The chain uses TRBV12-3 or TRBV12-4 and TRBJ2-2; no clear D gene. The CDR3 covers 16 residues. V was shortened by 3 bases and J by 0 bases, with 11 bases between the two germline ends. The CDR3 sequence is CASSFGTPTNTGELFF. CDR3 nucleotides: TGTGCCAGCAGTTTTGGAACACCCACGAACACCGGGGAGCTGTTTTTT.

The rearrangement links TRBV5-1 to TRBJ2-5; the D gene is possibly TRBD2 (6 bases). The CDR3 loop spans 15 amino acids. Trimming left V 2 bases short and J 2 bases short, with 13 bases between. Per germline, CDR1 SGHRS and CDR2 YFSETQ. Written as DNA, the CDR3 is TGCGCCAGCAGCTTCAACCGGAGGGAACAAGAGACCCAGTACTTC. Protein product: CASSFNRREQETQYF.

This clonotype was counted between two and nine times. V and J are TRBV7-3 and TRBJ2-1; 8 nucleotides line up with TRBD2. Germline loops: CDR1 SGHTA, CDR2 FQGTGA. Losses at the gene ends were 2 bases for V and 0 bases for J; bases not matched to a gene: 3. CDR3 length equals 16 residues. DNA for the CDR3: TGTGCCAGCAGCTTAGACGGGGGGGCCTCCTACAATGAGCAGTTCTTC. Its translation is CASSLDGGASYNEQFF.

The table lists this clonotype with many counts. The chain has TRBV5-1 and TRBJ2-1, with 11 positions matching TRBD2. The CDR3 extends over 17 amino acids. V gave up 4 bases and J gave up 10 bases; unmatched junction bases: 16. Looked up from germline, CDR1 is SGHRS and CDR2 is YFSETQ. CDR3 coding DNA: TGCGCCAGCAGCGCCGAACCGGGACTAGCGGCGTCCGGGGAGCAGTTCTTC. This encodes CASSAEPGLAASGEQFF.

This clonotype appeared a few times. V gene TRBV19 combines with J gene TRBJ2-1; D call uncertain. Looked up from germline, CDR1 is LNHDA and CDR2 is SQIVND (reference sequence). The CDR3 spans 13 residues. Trimming shortened V by 3 bases and J by 0 bases, and 3 bases separated the two germline ends. The chain's CDR3 is CASSISSYNEQFF. The CDR3 DNA follows: TGTGCCAGTAGTATCAGCTCCTACAATGAGCAGTTCTTC.

The chain recombines TRBV18 with TRBJ2-5; D possibly matches TRBD1 or TRBD2 (6 bases each). This CDR3 has 16 residues. Germline V gene data show CDR1 as KGHSH and CDR2 as LQKENI. V dropped 2 bases and J dropped 4 bases, with 17 bases sitting between them. DNA for the CDR3: TGTGCCAGCTCACCAGGGGACCTAGCGACAGGAGAGACCCAGTACTTC. Translated, it gives CASSPGDLATGETQYF. The whole variable domain, filled in from reference TRBV18 and TRBJ2-5, reads NAGVMQNPRHLVRRRGQEARLRCSPMKGHSHVYWYRQLPEEGLKFMVYLQKENIIDESGMPKERFSAEFPKEGPSILRIQQVVRGDSAAYFCASSPGDLATGETQYFGPGTRLLVL.

Here the CDR3 reads CASSLGARPGANVLTF. The CDR3 nucleotides read TGCGCCAGCAGCTTGGGGGCGCGACCGGGGGCCAACGTCCTGACTTTC. The gene calls are TRBV5-1 and TRBJ2-6; D not resolved. The CDR3 is made up of 16 amino acids. CDR1 and CDR2 (germline): SGHRS, YFSETQ. Trimming stripped 0 bases from V and 4 bases from J, with 11 bases between.

This clonotype was picked up many times. This chain uses TRBV5-1 with TRBJ2-3; TRBD1 matches at 9 bases. There are 15 residues in the CDR3. J gave up 6 bases and V 0 bases, and 5 bases lay outside the gene matches. Germline CDR1 and CDR2: SGHRS and YFSETQ. In DNA, the CDR3 is TGCGCCAGCAGCTTGGACAGGACAGGGGTTGATACGCAGTATTTT. Protein product: CASSLDRTGVDTQYF.

In this sample, this clonotype turned up a few times. The J gene is TRBJ2-7, the V gene TRBV28, with 9 bases lining up with TRBD1. V was clipped by 4 bases and J by 3 bases; unmatched bases: 4. CDR1 is MDHEN and CDR2 is SYDVKM in the germline V gene. The CDR3 covers 14 residues. For the CDR3, the DNA is TGTGCCAGCAGTTCGGACAGGGGCTTCTACGAGCAGTACGTC. It encodes CASSSDRGFYEQYV.

V gene TRBV4-3 combines with J gene TRBJ2-2, with D possibly being TRBD1 (5 bases). V was cut by 6 bases and J by 0 bases, with 8 bases left in between. The CDR3 extends over 14 amino acids. Per germline, CDR1 LGHNA and CDR2 YSLEER. The CDR3, as DNA: TGCGCCAGCAGGGGGCTCGCGAACACCGGGGAGCTGTTTTTT. Translated, it gives CASRGLANTGELFF.

V gene TRBV25-1 combines with J gene TRBJ1-2, with D uncertain. From germline, CDR1 is MGHDK and CDR2 SYGVNS. This CDR3 is 12 amino acids long. V lost 4 bases and J 5 bases, leaving 8 bases between the germline ends. In DNA, the CDR3 is TGTGCCAGCAGTGCGCCACATTATGGCTACACCTTC. Translation gives CASSAPHYGYTF.

This clonotype was counted a few times. The V gene is TRBV5-1, the J gene TRBJ1-6, with a possible D match to TRBD1 (5 bases). The germline CDR1 and CDR2 sequences are SGHRS and YFSETQ. Trimming cost V 4 bases and J 13 bases, with 12 bases left between them. This CDR3 is 12 amino acids long. This chain's CDR3 is CASSKDGGPLHF. Written as DNA, the CDR3 is TGCGCCAGCAGCAAGGACGGGGGGCCCCTCCACTTT.

There are many counts of this clonotype. The J gene is TRBJ1-5, the V gene TRBV18; D gene unclear. This CDR3 contains 13 residues. With 1 base removed from V and 8 bases from J, the gap between germline ends came to 9 bases. Germline V gene data show CDR1 as KGHSH and CDR2 as LQKENI. The CDR3 DNA sequence: TGTGCCAGCTCACCACAGGGCATGGAGCCCCAGCATTTT. It encodes CASSPQGMEPQHF.

This clonotype was seen repeatedly, ten times or more. The chain has TRBV5-5 and TRBJ2-7, with D perhaps matching TRBD1 or TRBD2 (5 bases each). The CDR3 is 15 residues long. V lost 4 bases to trimming and J lost 0 bases, with 14 bases between them. The germline V gene encodes CDR1 SGHKS and CDR2 YYEKEE (reference sequence). CDR3 nucleotides: TGTGCCAGCAGCCGGGTGGGGGACCTCTCCTACGAGCAGTACGTC. Translation gives CASSRVGDLSYEQYV.

This clonotype was counted a few times. The chain carries TRBV28 and TRBJ1-5; the D is unclear. Trimming took off 1 base at V and 15 bases at J, with 13 bases between the two ends. The CDR3 has 12 amino acids. CDR1 and CDR2 from the germline V gene are MDHEN and SYDVKM. CDR3 sequence: CASSLYTREGHF. CDR3 DNA: TGTGCCAGCAGTTTATATACACGGGAAGGGCATTTT.

This clonotype was counted between two and nine times. V usage is TRBV2 and J usage is TRBJ1-1, with D possibly being TRBD1 (5 bases). Trimming took 6 bases from V and 3 from J, leaving 11 bases between them. CDR1 SNHLY and CDR2 FYNNEI come from the germline V gene. This CDR3 is built from 13 residues. CDR3 bases: TGTGCCAGCAGGAGGGGCGATTACACTGAAGCTTTCTTT. Translation gives CASRRGDYTEAFF.

This clonotype turned up a few times. CDR3 in amino acids: CASSQQRGLGVLETQYF. The CDR3 nucleotides read TGCGCCAGCAGCCAGCAAAGAGGACTAGGGGTTTTAGAGACCCAGTACTTC. The chain couples TRBV4-1 to TRBJ2-5; 7 nucleotides line up with TRBD2. V was clipped by 3 bases and J by 4 bases; unmatched bases: 14. Germline V gene lookup returns CDR1 MGHRA and CDR2 YSYEKL. CDR3 length: 17 amino acids.

This clonotype was seen many times. J is TRBJ2-1 and V is TRBV9, with D maybe TRBD2 (6 bases). The CDR3 extends over 15 amino acids. V gave up 4 bases and J gave up 6 bases, with 17 bases separating them. CDR1 and CDR2 from the germline V gene are SGDLS and YYNGEE. The CDR3 reads CASSPRGAPLNEQFF. For the CDR3, the DNA is TGTGCCAGCAGCCCCCGCGGGGCCCCCCTCAATGAGCAGTTCTTC.

This clonotype was recorded a few times. This chain links TRBV27 with TRBJ1-2, with 8 bases identical to TRBD1. The CDR3 consists of 14 residues. J gave up 4 bases and V 5 bases, and 6 bases lay outside the gene matches. Germline V lookup: CDR1 MNHEY, CDR2 SMNVEV (reference sequence). Here the CDR3 DNA reads TGTGCCAGCAGTGACCGACAGGGGCTCTATGGCTACACCTTC. Amino acid sequence: CASSDRQGLYGYTF.

This clonotype was detected many times. V usage is TRBV5-4 and J usage is TRBJ2-7; 8 bases align to TRBD2. Trimming took 2 bases from V and 6 from J; bases not matched to a gene: 10. The length of the CDR3 is 15 residues. Germline assignment: CDR1 SGHNT and CDR2 YYREEE (reference sequence). The CDR3 here is CASSLHPGTRGEQYV. CDR3 in DNA: TGTGCCAGCAGCTTACATCCCGGGACTAGAGGCGAGCAGTACGTC.

Ten or more counts support this clonotype. This chain links TRBV3-1 with TRBJ2-5; D not certain. The CDR3 has 12 residues. V dropped 4 bases and J dropped 7 bases, with 10 bases sitting between them. In germline, CDR1 is LGHDT, CDR2 YNNKEL (reference sequence). The CDR3 region is CASSPTERTQYF. The DNA for the CDR3 is TGTGCCAGCAGCCCTACAGAAAGGACCCAGTACTTC.

This clonotype was counted between two and nine times. The chain is built from TRBV7-3 and TRBJ2-3; D unclear. The CDR3 covers 14 residues. CDR1 is SGHTA and CDR2 is FQGTGA in the germline V gene. Deletions cut 3 bases from V and 0 bases from J, with 7 bases between. The CDR3 coding sequence is TGTGCCAGCAGCTTTGCCGAAAGCACAGATACGCAGTATTTT. Its translation: CASSFAESTDTQYF.

This clonotype has a handful of counts. The chain links TRBV6-2 or TRBV6-3 to TRBJ1-2; no reliable D call. V gave up 1 base and J gave up 3 bases, with 18 bases separating them. In germline, CDR1 is MNHEY, CDR2 SVGEGT. CDR3 length: 17 amino acids. This chain's CDR3 is CASSYWDRITWDYGYTF. CDR3 DNA: TGTGCCAGCAGTTACTGGGATCGGATCACTTGGGACTATGGCTACACCTTC.